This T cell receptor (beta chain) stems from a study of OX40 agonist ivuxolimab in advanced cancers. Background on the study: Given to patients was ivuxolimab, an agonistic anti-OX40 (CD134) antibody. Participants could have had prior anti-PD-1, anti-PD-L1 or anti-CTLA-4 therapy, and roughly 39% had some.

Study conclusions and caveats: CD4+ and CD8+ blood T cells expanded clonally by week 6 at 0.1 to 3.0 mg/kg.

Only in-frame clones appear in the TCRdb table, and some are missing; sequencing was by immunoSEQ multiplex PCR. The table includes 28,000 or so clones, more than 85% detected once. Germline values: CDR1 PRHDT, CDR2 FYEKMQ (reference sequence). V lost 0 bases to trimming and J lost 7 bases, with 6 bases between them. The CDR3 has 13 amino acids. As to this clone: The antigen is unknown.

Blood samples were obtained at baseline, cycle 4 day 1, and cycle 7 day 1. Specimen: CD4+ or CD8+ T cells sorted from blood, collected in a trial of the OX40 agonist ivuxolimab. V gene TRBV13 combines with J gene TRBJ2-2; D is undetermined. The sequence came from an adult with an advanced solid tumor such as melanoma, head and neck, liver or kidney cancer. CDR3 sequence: CASSLGGGGELFF. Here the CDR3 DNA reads TGTGCCAGCAGCTTAGGCGGCGGCGGGGAGCTGTTTTTT.